This T cell receptor (beta chain) was identified during a study of early T cells in non-severe SARS-CoV-2 infection. Study-level background: Sequencing used unsorted whole-blood bulk RNA, so chains lack pairing. General study findings and limits: Private and CD4 specificities were missed by VDJdb matching, skewed to anti-spike CD8.

Individual cDNA molecules carried attached unique molecular identifiers. TCRdb used MiXCR to reprocess the 5' RACE reads, holding one entry per CDR3 protein. In the table there are tens of thousands of distinct CDR3 sequences, 9.1% of which are singletons. Germline lookup yields CDR1 SGHTA and CDR2 FQGNSA. Trimming took off 2 bases at V and 9 bases at J, with 10 bases between the two ends. This CDR3 region has 13 residues. This clonotype was observed at least ten times. Its cognate antigen is unknown. This rearrangement joins TRBV7-2 to TRBJ2-2; no reliable D call. The sample consisted of whole blood. The source of this sequence is an adult who was a healthcare worker with PCR-confirmed SARS-CoV-2 infection or an uninfected control (not recorded which). The CDR3 reads CASSLIQGRELFF. The CDR3 DNA is TGTGCCAGCAGCTTAATTCAAGGCCGGGAGCTGTTTTTT.